This is a list of T cell receptor beta chains from one sample in a study of T cell repertoires in cytomegalovirus infection. Antigens for these TCRs are unknown. TCRdb redid the calling of the reads with MiXCR, one entry per CDR3 protein. The sample yields some 310,000 distinct CDR3 sequences, roughly 25% seen once. Source: cultured PBMCs, taken from culture after CMV antigen stimulation. The receptors derive from a human donor in good health (CMV status not recorded). Some clones in this sample may be carry-over from other donors' samples. Each CDR3 is given without its conserved first and last residue. A D gene is named only where the DNA matches it firmly. Rows give clone size only sometimes, using once, few, many, or a class for an expanded clone.

D,size,J,V,CDR3
TRBD2,few,TRBJ2-3,TRBV7-2,ASSLSAGTDTQY
-,-,TRBJ1-1,TRBV6-1,ASRPQGYTEAF
-,-,TRBJ1-5,TRBV12-5,ASGPDPYQPQH
-,-,TRBJ1-2,TRBV28,ASSLLGPETAVYGYT
-,many,TRBJ2-2,TRBV7-8,ASSVGGNTGELF
-,-,TRBJ2-3,TRBV7-2,ASSPSTGLDTQY
TRBD1,few,TRBJ1-2,TRBV6-1,ASSYQTGVGYT
TRBD1,few,TRBJ2-7,TRBV6-1,ASIDRAGYEQY
TRBD2,once,TRBJ2-1,TRBV19,ASSIGGLVSNEQF
TRBD2,many,TRBJ2-1,TRBV19,ASSTKRTSGRGNEQF
TRBD2,-,TRBJ2-2,TRBV6-2/TRBV6-3,ASRPQTTGRELAGELF
-,few,TRBJ1-1,TRBV28,ASTRPINTEAF
-,few,TRBJ1-2,TRBV4-2,ASSPERGYGYT
-,-,TRBJ1-2,TRBV6-1,ASSEVRHPAYGYT